This TCR beta chain was obtained from a study of shared clonotypes between healthy human individuals. Study-level background: Per donor, CD8 memory used one plate, CD8 naive used two, CD4 memory used three and CD4 naive used three.

The study drew all its donors from Caucasian adults living in Nashville, Tennessee. Findings and caveats of the study: Sharing across four donors was seen in 4% to 5.5% of naive CD4 clonotypes. A reduction in generation probabilities was seen for non-shared clonotypes relative to those shared by all four donors.

The repertoire was sequenced with immunoSEQ multiplex PCR; TCRdb's copy has only in-frame clones and lacks some. The sample comprises around 1.4 million clones, approximately 98.5% of which are singletons, and over 0.3% rests with the top ten. Points on this clone: Its antigen is still unknown.

V lost 8 bases to trimming and J lost 5 bases; unmatched junction nucleotides: 17. Per the germline V gene, CDR1 is MDHEN and CDR2 is SYDVKM. This CDR3 contains 18 residues. The material sequenced was naive CD4+ T cells sorted from blood. This sample's subset: CD45RA+ positively selected. The genes are TRBV28 and TRBJ2-2; TRBD1 aligns across 10 bases. The sequence came from a man aged 25-45 years in good health. CDR3 DNA sequence: TGTGCCAGCTCGGGACAGGGGATCCCTAAAAGCTTGACCGGGGAGCTGTTTTTT. This codes for CASSGQGIPKSLTGELFF.